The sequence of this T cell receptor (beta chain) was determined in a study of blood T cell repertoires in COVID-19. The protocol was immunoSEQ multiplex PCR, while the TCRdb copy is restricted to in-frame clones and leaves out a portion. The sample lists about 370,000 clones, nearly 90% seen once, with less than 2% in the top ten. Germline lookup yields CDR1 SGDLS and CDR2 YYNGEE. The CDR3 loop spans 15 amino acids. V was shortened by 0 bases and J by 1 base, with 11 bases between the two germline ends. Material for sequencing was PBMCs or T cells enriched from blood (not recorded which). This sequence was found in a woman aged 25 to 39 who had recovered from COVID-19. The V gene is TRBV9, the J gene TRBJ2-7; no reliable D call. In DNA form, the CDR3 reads TGTGCCAGCAGCGTAGGTCCGGGTTTATCCTACGAGCAGTACTTC. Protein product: CASSVGPGLSYEQYF.